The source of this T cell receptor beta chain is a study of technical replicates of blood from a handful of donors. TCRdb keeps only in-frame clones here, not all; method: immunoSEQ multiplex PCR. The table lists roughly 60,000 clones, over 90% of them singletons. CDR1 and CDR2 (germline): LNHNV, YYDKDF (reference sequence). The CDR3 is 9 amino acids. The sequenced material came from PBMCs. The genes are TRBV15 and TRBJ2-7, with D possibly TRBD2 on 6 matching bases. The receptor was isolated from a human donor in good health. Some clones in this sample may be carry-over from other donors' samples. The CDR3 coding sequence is TGTGCATCTTGGGGGACTCATTACTTC. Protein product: CASWGTHYF.